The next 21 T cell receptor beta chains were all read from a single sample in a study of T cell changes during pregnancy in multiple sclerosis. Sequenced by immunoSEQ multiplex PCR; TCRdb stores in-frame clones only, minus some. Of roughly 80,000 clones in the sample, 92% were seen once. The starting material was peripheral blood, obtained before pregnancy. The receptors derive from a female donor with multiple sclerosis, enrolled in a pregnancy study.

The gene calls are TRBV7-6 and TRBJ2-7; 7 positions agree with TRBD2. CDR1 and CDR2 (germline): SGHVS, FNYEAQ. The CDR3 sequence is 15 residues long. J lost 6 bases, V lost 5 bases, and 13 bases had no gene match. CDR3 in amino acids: CASSPPRAGVPEQYF. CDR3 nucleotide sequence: TGTGCCAGCAGCCCCCCGCGTGCGGGAGTCCCCGAGCAGTACTTC.

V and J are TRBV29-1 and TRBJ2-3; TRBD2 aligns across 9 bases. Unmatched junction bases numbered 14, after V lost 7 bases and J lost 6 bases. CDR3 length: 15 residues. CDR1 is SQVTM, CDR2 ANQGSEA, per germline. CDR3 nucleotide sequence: TGCAGCGCCGCGGGGCGGGAGGGCCGGGGGGATACGCAGTATTTT. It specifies CSAAGREGRGDTQYF.

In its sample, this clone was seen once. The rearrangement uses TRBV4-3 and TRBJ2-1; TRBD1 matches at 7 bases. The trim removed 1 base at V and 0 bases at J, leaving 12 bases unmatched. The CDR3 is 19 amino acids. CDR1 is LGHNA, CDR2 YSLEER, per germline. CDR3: CASSQGQGFRGSSYNEQFF. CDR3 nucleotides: TGCGCCAGCAGCCAAGGGCAAGGATTCAGGGGGAGCTCCTACAATGAGCAGTTCTTC.

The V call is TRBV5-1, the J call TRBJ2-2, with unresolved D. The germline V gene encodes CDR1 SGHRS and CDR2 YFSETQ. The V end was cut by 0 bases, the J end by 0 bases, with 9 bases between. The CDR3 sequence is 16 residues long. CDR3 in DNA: TGCGCCAGCAGCTTGGGTGTGACTGCGAACACCGGGGAGCTGTTTTTT. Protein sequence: CASSLGVTANTGELFF.

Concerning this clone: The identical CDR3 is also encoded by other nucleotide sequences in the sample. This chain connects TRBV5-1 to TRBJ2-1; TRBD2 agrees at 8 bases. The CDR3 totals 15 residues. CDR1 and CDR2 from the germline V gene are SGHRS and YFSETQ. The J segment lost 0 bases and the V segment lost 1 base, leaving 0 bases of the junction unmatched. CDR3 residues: CASSLSGSSYNEQFF. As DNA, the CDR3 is TGCGCCAGCAGCTTGAGCGGGAGCTCCTACAATGAGCAGTTCTTC.

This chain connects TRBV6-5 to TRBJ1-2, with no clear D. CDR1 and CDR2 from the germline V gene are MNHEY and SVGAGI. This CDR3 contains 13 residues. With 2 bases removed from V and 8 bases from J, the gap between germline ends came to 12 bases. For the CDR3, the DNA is TGTGCCAGCAGTTACAGGCAGGCGGGGGGCTACACCTTC. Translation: CASSYRQAGGYTF.

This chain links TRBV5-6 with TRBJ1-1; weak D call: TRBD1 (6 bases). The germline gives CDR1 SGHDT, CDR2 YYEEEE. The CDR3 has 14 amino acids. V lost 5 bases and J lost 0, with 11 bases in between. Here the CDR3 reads CASRKGVMNTEAFF. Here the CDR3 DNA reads TGTGCCAGCAGAAAGGGGGTTATGAACACTGAAGCTTTCTTT. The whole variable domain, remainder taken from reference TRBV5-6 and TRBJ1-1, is DAGVTQSPTHLIKTRGQQVTLRCSPKSGHDTVSWYQQALGQGPQFIFQYYEEEERQRGNFPDRFSGHQFPNYSSELNVNALLLGDSALYLCASRKGVMNTEAFFGQGTRLTVV.

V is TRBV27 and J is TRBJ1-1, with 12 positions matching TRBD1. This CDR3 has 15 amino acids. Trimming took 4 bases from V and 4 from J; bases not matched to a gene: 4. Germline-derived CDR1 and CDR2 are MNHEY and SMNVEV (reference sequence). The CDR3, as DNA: TGTGCCAGCAGTTCGGGACAGGGGGCGCCCACTGAAGCTTTCTTT. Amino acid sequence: CASSSGQGAPTEAFF.

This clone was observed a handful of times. CDR3 sequence (DNA): TGTGCCAGCAGCTTAAGGCGAGACGGGACAGGGACCTTAAACTATGGCTACACCTTC. Protein product: CASSLRRDGTGTLNYGYTF. The chain couples TRBV7-2 to TRBJ1-2, with TRBD1 identical over 9 bases. The CDR3 spans 19 residues. Unmatched junction bases numbered 15, after V lost 2 bases and J lost 2 bases. Germline CDR1 reads SGHTA; CDR2 reads FQGNSA.

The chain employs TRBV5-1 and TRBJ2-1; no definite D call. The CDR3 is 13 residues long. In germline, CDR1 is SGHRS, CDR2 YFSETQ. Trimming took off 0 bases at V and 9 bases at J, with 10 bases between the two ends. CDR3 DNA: TGCGCCAGCAGCTTGGACCCGGGTAGTGAGCAGTTCTTC. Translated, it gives CASSLDPGSEQFF.

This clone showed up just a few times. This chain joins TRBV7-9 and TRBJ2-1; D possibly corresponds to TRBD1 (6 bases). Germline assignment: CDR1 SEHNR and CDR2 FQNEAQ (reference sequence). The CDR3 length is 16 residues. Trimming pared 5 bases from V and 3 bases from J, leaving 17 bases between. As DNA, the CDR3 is TGTGCCAGCAGCCCCCCGGAGGACAGAAGCTACAATGAGCAGTTCTTC. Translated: CASSPPEDRSYNEQFF.

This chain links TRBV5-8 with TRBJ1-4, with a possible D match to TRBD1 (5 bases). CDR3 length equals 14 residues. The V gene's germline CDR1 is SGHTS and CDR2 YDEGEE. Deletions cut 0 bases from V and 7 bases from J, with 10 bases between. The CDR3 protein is CASSLEGIGEKLFF. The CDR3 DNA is TGTGCCAGCAGCTTGGAGGGGATTGGTGAAAAACTGTTTTTT.

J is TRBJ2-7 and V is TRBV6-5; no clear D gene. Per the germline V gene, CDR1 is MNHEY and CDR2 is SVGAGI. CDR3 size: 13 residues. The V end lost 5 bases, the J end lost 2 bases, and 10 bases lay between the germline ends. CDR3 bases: TGTGCCAGCAGTAGGAGTACCGCCTACGAGCAGTACTTC. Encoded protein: CASSRSTAYEQYF.

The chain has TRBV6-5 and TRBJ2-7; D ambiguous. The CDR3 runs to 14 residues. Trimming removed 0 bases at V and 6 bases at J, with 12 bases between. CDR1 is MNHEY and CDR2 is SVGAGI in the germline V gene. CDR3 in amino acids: CASSYSTAGGEQYF. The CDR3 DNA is TGTGCCAGCAGTTACTCGACGGCTGGCGGCGAGCAGTACTTC.

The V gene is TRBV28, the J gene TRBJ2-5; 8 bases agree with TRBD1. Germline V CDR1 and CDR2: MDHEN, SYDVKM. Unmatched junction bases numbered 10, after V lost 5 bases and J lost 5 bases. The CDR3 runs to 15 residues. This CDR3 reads CASSVRTGSRETQYF. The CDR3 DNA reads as TGTGCCAGCAGTGTCCGGACAGGGTCGAGGGAGACCCAGTACTTC.

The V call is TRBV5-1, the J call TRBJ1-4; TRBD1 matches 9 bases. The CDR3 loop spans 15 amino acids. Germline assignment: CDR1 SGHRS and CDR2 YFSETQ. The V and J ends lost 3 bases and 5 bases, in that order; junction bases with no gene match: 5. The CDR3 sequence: CASSSDRGWNEKLFF. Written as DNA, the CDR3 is TGCGCCAGCAGCTCGGACAGGGGTTGGAATGAAAAACTGTTTTTT.

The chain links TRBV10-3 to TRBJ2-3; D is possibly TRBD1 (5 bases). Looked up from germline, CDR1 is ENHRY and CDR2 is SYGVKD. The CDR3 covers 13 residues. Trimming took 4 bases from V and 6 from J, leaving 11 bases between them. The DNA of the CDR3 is TGTGCCATCAGTGGACTCCCAGGGGATACGCAGTATTTT. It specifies CAISGLPGDTQYF.

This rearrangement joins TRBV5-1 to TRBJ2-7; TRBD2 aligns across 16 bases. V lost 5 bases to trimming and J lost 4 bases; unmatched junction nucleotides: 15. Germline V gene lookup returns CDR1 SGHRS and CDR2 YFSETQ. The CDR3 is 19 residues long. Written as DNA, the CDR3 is TGCGCCAGCAGTTCGCCGGGACTAGCGGGAGGGCCGCTGTATTACGAGCAGTACTTC. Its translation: CASSSPGLAGGPLYYEQYF.

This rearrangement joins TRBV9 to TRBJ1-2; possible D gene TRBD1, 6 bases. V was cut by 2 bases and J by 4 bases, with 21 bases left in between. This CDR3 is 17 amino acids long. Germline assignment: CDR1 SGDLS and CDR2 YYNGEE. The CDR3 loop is CASSVLHPRDTGYGYTF. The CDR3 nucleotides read TGTGCCAGCAGCGTCCTCCACCCAAGGGACACAGGCTATGGCTACACCTTC. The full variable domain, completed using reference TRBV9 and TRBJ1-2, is DSGVTQTPKHLITATGQRVTLRCSPRSGDLSVYWYQQSLDQGLQFLIQYYNGEERAKGNILERFSAQQFPDLHSELNLSSLELGDSALYFCASSVLHPRDTGYGYTFGSGTRLTVV.

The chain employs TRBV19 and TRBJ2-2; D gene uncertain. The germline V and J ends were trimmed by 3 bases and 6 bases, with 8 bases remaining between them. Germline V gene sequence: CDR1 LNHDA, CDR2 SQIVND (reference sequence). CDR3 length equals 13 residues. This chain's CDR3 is CASSIGPAGELFF. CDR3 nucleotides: TGTGCCAGTAGTATTGGGCCCGCCGGGGAGCTGTTTTTT.

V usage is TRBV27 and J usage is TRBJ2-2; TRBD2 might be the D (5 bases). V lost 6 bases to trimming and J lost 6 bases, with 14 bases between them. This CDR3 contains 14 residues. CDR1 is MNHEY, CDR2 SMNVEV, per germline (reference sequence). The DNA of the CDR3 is TGTGCCAGCAGCCCCTTCAAGGGAGCCGGGGAGCTGTTTTTT. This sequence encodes CASSPFKGAGELFF.